A single sample gave rise to the 3 T cell receptor beta chains below, sequenced in a study of Graves' ophthalmopathy and Graves' hyperthyroidism. TCR beta CDR3 regions were amplified from RNA transcripts. Following a first-round RT-PCR that used HTBI primers, a second-round multiplex PCR was carried out. TCRdb analysed the multiplex PCR reads with MiXCR anew, one entry per CDR3 protein. The sample consists of about 400,000 distinct CDR3 sequences, 15% to 20% of them appearing once. Sequenced input: peripheral blood. These receptor sequences come from a woman between 18 and 29 years old with Graves' ophthalmopathy.

This clonotype has a count of ten or more. The genes are TRBV2 and TRBJ2-2, with D perhaps TRBD2 (7 bases). Germline V CDR1 and CDR2: SNHLY, FYNNEI. V lost 11 bases and J 2 bases, leaving 18 bases between the germline ends. The CDR3 contains 15 residues. CDR3 bases: TGTGCCGTCTACAGGGCGGGGGTAAACACCGGGGAGCTGTTTTTT. It translates to CAVYRAGVNTGELFF. Supplemented by reference TRBV2 and TRBJ2-2, the full variable domain reads EPEVTQTPSHQVTQMGQEVILRCVPISNHLYFYWYRQILGQKVEFLVSFYNNEISEKSEIFDDQFSVERPDGSNFTLKIRSTKLEDSAMYFCAVYRAGVNTGELFFGEGSRLTVL.

This clonotype was observed at least ten times. V and J are TRBV7-2 and TRBJ2-5; TRBD2 might be the D (6 bases). Germline assignment: CDR1 SGHTA and CDR2 FQGNSA. The CDR3 sequence is 15 residues long. The V end lost 5 bases, the J end lost 0 bases, and 13 bases lay between the germline ends. The CDR3 region is CASSPYSGDQETQYF. In DNA form, the CDR3 reads TGTGCCAGCAGCCCCTACTCGGGAGACCAAGAGACCCAGTACTTC.

This clonotype appeared a single time. The rearrangement links TRBV15 to TRBJ1-5; a possible D gene is TRBD1 (5 bases). The V end lost 0 bases, the J end lost 7 bases, and 10 bases lay between the germline ends. This CDR3 is built from 14 residues. Germline-derived CDR1 and CDR2 are LNHNV and YYDKDF (reference sequence). The CDR3 reads CATSRDRVGQPQHF. CDR3 nucleotides: TGTGCCACCAGCAGAGACAGGGTCGGCCAGCCCCAGCATTTT.